One and the same sample provided the 20 T cell receptor beta chains below, sequenced in a study of human T cells and chemical hapten exposure. Noted time point: healthy volunteer bleed at 2 weeks. It was unfractionated whole blood from which total RNA was extracted. TCRdb re-derived calls from the RACE reads in MiXCR, one entry per CDR3 protein. Altogether approximately 44,000 distinct CDR3 sequences are present, 4.4% being singletons, with the ten largest covering under 7%. The sequenced sample was whole blood. These receptors came from a human donor in good health. Some clones in this sample may be carry-over from other donors' samples.

The sample holds many counts of this clonotype. The junction departs from the called germline gene at one end, perhaps through a read error. This chain connects TRBV4-3 to TRBJ1-1, with TRBD1 as a possible D gene (6 bases). In germline, CDR1 is LGHNA, CDR2 YSLEER. The CDR3 runs 13 residues. The chain's CDR3 is CASSRTGITEAFF. In nucleotides, the CDR3 is TGTGCCAGCAGCCGAACAGGGATCACTGAAGCTTTCTTT.

In its sample, this clonotype was seen a few times. CDR3 in DNA: TGTGCCAGCAGCCGAGCCCCGGGACAGAGCTCTGGGGCCAACGTCCTGACTTTC. Residues: CASSRAPGQSSGANVLTF. V usage is TRBV7-2 and J usage is TRBJ2-6; 7 positions match TRBD1. Germline V CDR1 and CDR2: SGHTA, FQGNSA. The CDR3 is 18 amino acids. Unmatched junction bases numbered 10, after V lost 5 bases and J lost 0 bases.

This clonotype showed up many times. The rearrangement links TRBV28 to TRBJ2-3; 9 bases are shared with TRBD1. From germline, CDR1 is MDHEN and CDR2 SYDVKM. The CDR3 contains 15 residues. With 5 bases clipped from V and 5 bases from J, the junction kept 8 bases outside the gene matches. The CDR3, as DNA: TGTGCCAGCAGTAGCTACAGGGGGCGCGGAGATACGCAGTATTTT. It codes for CASSSYRGRGDTQYF.

This clonotype was recorded at least ten times. This sequence joins TRBV28 and TRBJ2-7; 10 nucleotides agree with TRBD1. Germline loops: CDR1 MDHEN, CDR2 SYDVKM. V lost 2 bases and J lost 6; bases outside the gene matches: 7. CDR3 length: 15 amino acids. CDR3 sequence: CASSLGSGTGVEQYF. The DNA for the CDR3 is TGTGCCAGCAGTTTAGGGTCGGGGACAGGGGTCGAGCAGTACTTC.

In this sample, this clonotype turned up many times. The chain links TRBV29-1 to TRBJ2-5; D is unclear. The CDR3 length is 12 residues. The V and J ends lost 6 bases and 10 bases respectively, with 18 bases between them. Per germline, CDR1 SQVTM and CDR2 ANQGSEA. For the CDR3, the DNA is TGCAGCGTCGACCCACAAGGAAATTACCAGTACTTC. Amino acid sequence: CSVDPQGNYQYF.

The chain uses TRBV20-1 and TRBJ2-2; D is uncertain. Per germline, CDR1 DFQATT and CDR2 SNEGSKA (reference sequence). V dropped 6 bases and J dropped 1 base, with 9 bases sitting between them. The CDR3 is made up of 13 amino acids. The CDR3 bases are TGCAGTGCACGACTGGGGAACACCGGGGAGCTGTTTTTT. It specifies CSARLGNTGELFF.

In DNA form, the CDR3 reads TGTGCCAGCAGTACGTTTTCCGGGAGAAATTCACCCCTCCACTTT. Translation gives CASSTFSGRNSPLHF. The chain carries TRBV28 and TRBJ1-6, with no clear D. Germline-derived CDR1 and CDR2 are MDHEN and SYDVKM. Trimming removed 5 bases at V and 7 bases at J, with 15 bases between. The CDR3 sequence is 15 residues long.

Comments on this clonotype: With a much larger clone just one base away, this may be a read error. The chain combines TRBV6-6 with TRBJ1-4; no clear D. In germline, CDR1 is MNHNY, CDR2 SVGAGI (reference sequence). CDR3 length equals 14 residues. Trimming removed 4 bases from V and 8 bases from J, with 14 bases in between. CDR3 residues: CASSSLVRVEKLFF. As DNA, the CDR3 is TGTGCCAGCAGTTCTTTGGTCCGTGTGGAAAAACTGTTTTTT.

This clonotype was observed many times. The rearrangement joins TRBV7-3 to TRBJ1-2; D possibly corresponds to TRBD1 (5 bases). V was pared by 3 bases and J by 1 base, with 15 bases between. This CDR3 comprises 16 residues. CDR1 is SGHTA, CDR2 FQGTGA, per germline. Here the CDR3 reads CASSFPFGDLNYGYTF. For the CDR3, the DNA is TGTGCCAGCAGCTTCCCCTTTGGGGACCTTAACTATGGCTACACCTTC. The full variable domain, in which reference TRBV7-3 and TRBJ1-2 provide the parts outside the CDR3, is GAGVSQTPSNKVTEKGKYVELRCDPISGHTALYWYRQSLGQGPEFLIYFQGTGAADDSGLPNDRFFAVRPEGSVSTLKIQRTERGDSAVYLCASSFPFGDLNYGYTFGSGTRLTVV.

Turning to this clonotype: A much larger clone differs by one base, so this may be a read error. This chain connects TRBV5-1 to TRBJ2-2; D is undetermined. Germline CDR1 reads SGHRS; CDR2 reads YFSETQ. CDR3 size: 12 residues. The CDR3 nucleotides are TGCACCAGCAGCTTAATGGCCGGGGAGCTGTTTTTT. Encoded protein: CTSSLMAGELFF. Complete variable domain (other parts from reference TRBV5-1 and TRBJ2-2): KAGVTQTPRYLIKTRGQQVTLSCSPISGHRSVSWYQQTPGQGLQFLFEYFSETQRNKGNFPGRFSGRQFSNSRSEMNVSTLELGDSALYLCTSSLMAGELFFGEGSRLTVL.

The chain has TRBV5-6 and TRBJ1-1; TRBD1 matches 8 bases. CDR3 length: 16 residues. Germline assignment: CDR1 SGHDT and CDR2 YYEEEE. V trimming: 4 bases; J trimming: 1 base; junction bases outside the gene matches: 9. The CDR3 region is CASSPPQGAQNTEAFF. The CDR3 nucleotides are TGTGCCAGCAGCCCCCCCCAGGGGGCCCAGAACACTGAAGCTTTCTTT.

This chain links TRBV12-3 or TRBV12-4 with TRBJ2-2; D ambiguous. Trimming took 4 bases from V and 3 from J, leaving 6 bases between them. The CDR3 has 13 residues. CDR3 sequence: CASSSQYTGELFF. As DNA, the CDR3 is TGTGCCAGCAGTTCACAGTACACCGGGGAGCTGTTTTTT.

This clonotype was counted many times. The chain couples TRBV6-5 to TRBJ2-1; TRBD2 agrees at 8 bases. Germline V gene data show CDR1 as MNHEY and CDR2 as SVGAGI. V lost 5 bases and J lost 7; bases outside the gene matches: 10. This CDR3 has 15 residues. DNA for the CDR3: TGTGCCAGCAGTAGCGGGAGAGCATTCTCGAATGAGCAGTTCTTC. This encodes CASSSGRAFSNEQFF.

A note on this clonotype: This could be a read error, since a much larger clone is one nucleotide away. The V call is TRBV28, the J call TRBJ2-7, with D possibly being TRBD2 (7 bases). Germline V gene lookup returns CDR1 MDHEN and CDR2 SYDVKM. The CDR3 is made up of 15 amino acids. Trimming cost V 4 bases and J 1 base, with 14 bases left between them. CDR3 amino acids: CASSSQRGGSYEQYF. CDR3 in DNA: TGTGCCAGCAGTTCGCAGAGGGGGGGGTCCTACGAGCAGTACTTC.

Many counts were recorded for this clonotype. The chain combines TRBV28 with TRBJ2-7; no clear D. There are 14 residues in the CDR3. V was trimmed by 2 bases and J by 2 bases, leaving 10 bases between them. CDR1 and CDR2 from the germline V gene are MDHEN and SYDVKM. CDR3 DNA sequence: TGTGCCAGCAGTTTAACCGGACCACCCTACGAGCAGTACTTC. Translated, it gives CASSLTGPPYEQYF. The entire variable domain, with the rest obtained from reference TRBV28 and TRBJ2-7, is as follows: DVKVTQSSRYLVKRTGEKVFLECVQDMDHENMFWYRQDPGLGLRLIYFSYDVKMKEKGDIPEGYSVSREKKERFSLILESASTNQTSMYLCASSLTGPPYEQYFGPGTRLTVT.

In this sample, this clonotype turned up many times. The chain combines TRBV11-2 with TRBJ1-6; 11 bases map to TRBD1. This CDR3 spans 15 amino acids. Trimming took 4 bases from V and 10 from J; bases not matched to a gene: 6. The germline CDR1 and CDR2 sequences are SGHAT and FQNNGV. The CDR3 protein is CASSSGQGAGSPLHF. DNA of the CDR3: TGTGCCAGCAGCTCTGGACAGGGGGCGGGATCACCCCTCCACTTT.

This clonotype was recorded at least ten times. This sequence joins TRBV2 and TRBJ1-5; 9 nucleotides line up with TRBD1. The CDR3 runs 16 residues. J was trimmed by 4 bases and V by 2 bases; bases with no gene match: 6. Germline-derived CDR1 and CDR2 are SNHLY and FYNNEI. The CDR3 reads CASSEHRGLTNQPQHF. The CDR3 DNA sequence: TGTGCCAGCAGTGAACACAGGGGGCTAACTAATCAGCCCCAGCATTTT.

For this clonotype: A much more abundant neighbour one base away suggests this may be a read error. The gene calls are TRBV18 and TRBJ2-2; the D gene could be TRBD1 or TRBD2 (5 bases each). Germline V gene data show CDR1 as KGHSH and CDR2 as LQKENI. The length of the CDR3 is 17 residues. The CDR3 protein is CASSPPPGRLLTRELFF. The DNA of the CDR3 is TGTGCCAGCTCACCTCCCCCGGGACGGCTCCTCACCAGGGAGCTGTTTTTT.

This chain links TRBV3-1 with TRBJ2-6; D is undetermined. V lost 1 base and J 2 bases, leaving 9 bases between the germline ends. This CDR3 comprises 16 residues. CDR1 is LGHDT and CDR2 is YNNKEL in the germline V gene (reference sequence). The CDR3 region is CASSQVKGTGANVLTF. CDR3 nucleotides: TGTGCCAGCAGCCAAGTAAAAGGGACTGGGGCCAACGTCCTGACTTTC. Together with reference TRBV3-1 and TRBJ2-6, the CDR3 gives the full variable domain: DTAVSQTPKYLVTQMGNDKSIKCEQNLGHDTMYWYKQDSKKFLKIMFSYNNKELIINETVPNRFSPKSPDKAHLNLHINSLELGDSAVYFCASSQVKGTGANVLTFGAGSRLTVL.

The table lists this clonotype with many counts. The chain is built from TRBV7-3 and TRBJ1-6; D not resolved. There are 14 residues in the CDR3. CDR1 is SGHTA, CDR2 FQGTGA, per germline. Trimming removed 3 bases at V and 8 bases at J, with 11 bases between. The CDR3 protein is CASSFRARDSPLHF. CDR3 nucleotide sequence: TGTGCCAGCAGCTTCAGAGCGCGGGATTCACCCCTCCACTTT.